One and the same sample provided the 5 T cell receptor beta chains below, sequenced in a study of blood T cell repertoires in COVID-19. Method: immunoSEQ multiplex PCR; TCRdb's copy keeps in-frame clones and lacks some. The repertoire holds about 400,000 clones, with around 87% as singletons. Sequenced: PBMCs or T cells enriched from blood (not recorded which). These receptors were taken from a man aged 35 to 55 in a cohort exposed to, infected with or recovered from COVID-19 (not recorded which).

The chain carries TRBV5-1 and TRBJ2-1; TRBD2 matches at 7 bases. CDR1 and CDR2 (germline): SGHRS, YFSETQ. The CDR3 loop spans 15 amino acids. V shed 3 bases and J 4 bases; nucleotides not matched to a gene: 7. CDR3 sequence reads: CASSSGTTAYNEQFF. CDR3 in DNA: TGCGCCAGCAGCTCCGGGACTACCGCTTACAATGAGCAGTTCTTC.

This clone occurred a few times. The V call is TRBV12-3 or TRBV12-4, the J call TRBJ2-2; D might be TRBD1 (5 bases). Trimming shortened V by 9 bases and J by 1 base, and 9 bases separated the two germline ends. This CDR3 has 13 amino acids. The CDR3 coding sequence is TGTGCCAGTACAGGCCAGAACACCGGGGAGCTGTTTTTT. This encodes CASTGQNTGELFF.

V and J are TRBV2 and TRBJ2-3; 8 bases match TRBD1. CDR1 and CDR2 from the germline V gene are SNHLY and FYNNEI. V lost 6 bases to trimming and J lost 6 bases; unmatched junction nucleotides: 8. CDR3 size: 14 residues. CDR3 DNA sequence: TGTGCCAGCAGCACCGGACAGGGTGGGGATACGCAGTATTTT. This encodes CASSTGQGGDTQYF.

J is TRBJ2-2 and V is TRBV5-1; 12 bases match TRBD2. The CDR3 is 15 amino acids. CDR1 SGHRS and CDR2 YFSETQ come from the germline V gene. The CDR3 protein is CATAGTSGYTGELFF. In DNA, the CDR3 is TGCGCTACAGCCGGGACTAGCGGGTACACCGGGGAGCTGTTTTTT.

The chain carries TRBV5-6 and TRBJ1-1; 9 bases match TRBD1. Germline V gives CDR1 SGHDT, CDR2 YYEEEE. V shed 1 base, J shed 6 bases, and the junction held 4 bases outside the gene matches. The CDR3 is 14 residues long. The CDR3 sequence is CASSLRQGVSEAFF. In DNA, the CDR3 is TGTGCCAGCAGCTTGCGACAGGGGGTATCTGAAGCTTTCTTT.